This T cell receptor beta chain stems from a study of CD8+ T cells in alopecia areata. Treatment indicated: oral pan-JAK inhibitor, 5-10 mg twice daily. Collected material from alopecia areata patients comprised lesional scalp punch biopsies and peripheral blood. Study-level points and caveats: Lesional scalp, notably in alopecia totalis/universalis, had clonality above that of normal scalp.

In the case of this clone: No antigen is known for it.

After removal of 6 bases from V and 3 bases from J, the junction contained 3 bases not matched to a gene. There are 13 residues in the CDR3. The V gene's germline CDR1 is WSHSY and CDR2 SAAADI. Extracted RNA was reverse transcribed into cDNA, the sequencing template. Libraries were prepared by immunoSEQ multiplex PCR; TCRdb keeps only in-frame clonotypes and omits some of them. The sample yields about 100,000 clones, about 61% seen once. This rearrangement joins TRBV10-2 to TRBJ1-2; 8 bases are a match to TRBD1. The source of this sequence is a human donor with alopecia areata. Sample: CD8+ T cells sorted from blood, taken at approximately week 56, from a patient treated with tofacitinib. This CDR3 reads CASRDREDYGYTF. CDR3 nucleotides: TGCGCCAGCAGGGACAGGGAGGACTATGGCTACACCTTC.